These T cell receptor beta chains were read from a single sample in a study of blood T cell repertoires in COVID-19. Sequencing was performed with immunoSEQ multiplex PCR; in TCRdb, only in-frame clones are kept and a portion is missing. The table shows 100,000 or so clones, with 70% to 90% occurring only once. Sequenced sample: peripheral blood. Receptor source: a human donor in a cohort sampled during active COVID-19. The CDR3 runs from the conserved cysteine through the conserved F or W. D genes are given only for firm matches. Size is stated for part of the rows, as once, few or many counts, or as a class when the clone is expanded.

D: TRBD1; V: TRBV19; J: TRBJ1-2; size: NA; length: 16; CDR3: CASSPFLQGSLYGYTF; DNA: TGTGCCAGTAGTCCGTTTTTACAGGGGTCCCTTTATGGCTACACCTTC
D: TRBD1; V: TRBV6-5; J: TRBJ2-7; size: NA; length: 14; CDR3: CASSYQDRSYEQYF; DNA: TGTGCCAGCAGTTACCAGGACAGGTCCTACGAGCAGTACTTC
D: TRBD1; V: TRBV7-9; J: TRBJ1-1; size: NA; length: 14; CDR3: CASSLAQRTGEAFF; DNA: TGTGCCAGCAGCTTAGCGCAAAGGACAGGTGAAGCTTTCTTT
D: TRBD2; V: TRBV7-6; J: TRBJ2-1; size: NA; length: 18; CDR3: CASSLWALAGGRDNEQFF; DNA: TGTGCCAGCAGCTTGTGGGCACTAGCGGGAGGCCGAGACAATGAGCAGTTCTTC
D: NA; V: TRBV19; J: TRBJ2-3; size: NA; length: 15; CDR3: CASSMQAGASDTQYF; DNA: TGTGCCAGTAGTATGCAGGCAGGGGCCTCAGATACGCAGTATTTT
D: NA; V: TRBV4-2; J: TRBJ1-5; size: NA; length: 16; CDR3: CASSQERARIGQPQHF; DNA: TGTGCCAGCAGCCAAGAGCGGGCCAGGATAGGTCAGCCCCAGCATTTT
D: NA; V: TRBV6-2/TRBV6-3; J: TRBJ1-1; size: NA; length: 17; CDR3: CASSYSIQGWGNTEAFF; DNA: TGTGCCAGCAGTTACTCGATACAGGGATGGGGGAACACTGAAGCTTTCTTT
D: TRBD1; V: TRBV4-3; J: TRBJ1-2; size: few; length: 15; CDR3: CASSQETGTDYGYTF; DNA: TGCGCCAGCAGCCAAGAGACAGGGACGGACTATGGCTACACCTTC
D: TRBD2; V: TRBV29-1; J: TRBJ2-1; size: NA; length: 13; CDR3: CSVGLAGYNEQFF; DNA: TGCAGCGTTGGTCTAGCGGGATACAATGAGCAGTTCTTC
D: TRBD1; V: TRBV13; J: TRBJ1-2; size: NA; length: 16; CDR3: CASSSTPGQGAHGYTF; DNA: TGTGCCAGCAGCTCAACGCCGGGACAGGGGGCACATGGCTACACCTTC
D: NA; V: TRBV18; J: TRBJ1-5; size: NA; length: 15; CDR3: CASSPVGDSNQPQHF; DNA: TGTGCCAGCTCACCAGTAGGAGATAGCAATCAGCCCCAGCATTTT
D: TRBD2; V: TRBV5-1; J: TRBJ2-1; size: NA; length: 19; CDR3: CASSAPLAGVRSGYNEQFF; DNA: TGCGCCAGCAGTGCCCCACTAGCGGGAGTGAGATCCGGCTACAATGAGCAGTTCTTC
D: NA; V: TRBV27; J: TRBJ1-2; size: NA; length: 16; CDR3: CASSQKSQGYDYGYTF; DNA: TGTGCCAGCAGCCAAAAGTCCCAGGGGTATGACTATGGCTACACCTTC
D: NA; V: TRBV11-2; J: TRBJ2-1; size: NA; length: 15; CDR3: CASTAVRGKRNEQFF; DNA: TGTGCCAGCACCGCGGTTAGGGGCAAGCGCAATGAGCAGTTCTTC
D: TRBD1; V: TRBV19; J: TRBJ1-2; size: NA; length: 17; CDR3: CASSINSPGTGDYGYTF; DNA: TGTGCCAGTAGTATAAATTCCCCCGGGACAGGGGACTATGGCTACACCTTC
D: NA; V: TRBV27; J: TRBJ2-6; size: NA; length: 16; CDR3: CASSVTGSSGANVLTF; DNA: TGTGCCAGCAGTGTAACAGGTAGCTCTGGGGCCAACGTCCTGACTTTC
D: TRBD2; V: TRBV19; J: TRBJ2-1; size: NA; length: 15; CDR3: CASSRAAGGINEQFF; DNA: TGTGCCAGTAGTAGGGCGGCGGGAGGTATCAATGAGCAGTTCTTC
D: TRBD2; V: TRBV9; J: TRBJ2-3; size: NA; length: 18; CDR3: CASSVAPGVAGSTDTQYF; DNA: TGTGCCAGCAGCGTAGCTCCGGGGGTAGCGGGGAGCACAGATACGCAGTATTTT
D: NA; V: TRBV7-9; J: TRBJ2-1; size: NA; length: 19; CDR3: CASSLRGRGRSISYNEQFF; DNA: TGTGCCAGCAGCTTAAGGGGGCGCGGGAGGTCCATCTCCTACAATGAGCAGTTCTTC
D: NA; V: TRBV5-1; J: TRBJ2-5; size: NA; length: 17; CDR3: CASSVIRAELLQETQYF; DNA: TGCGCCAGCAGCGTCATAAGAGCGGAGCTCTTGCAAGAGACCCAGTACTTC
D: NA; V: TRBV6-5; J: TRBJ1-2; size: NA; length: 13; CDR3: CASSQDTYYGYTF; DNA: TGTGCCAGCAGTCAGGACACTTACTATGGCTACACCTTC